This T cell receptor beta chain was sequenced during a study of blood T cell repertoires in COVID-19. This clone was seen more than once but under ten times. The CDR3 runs to 16 residues. Trimming at V came to 5 bases and at J to 5 bases, leaving 10 bases not matched to a gene. Per germline, CDR1 MDHEN and CDR2 SYDVKM. Using immunoSEQ multiplex PCR, the repertoire was profiled, and TCRdb retains in-frame clones only, with some absent. The sample lists about 430,000 clones; roughly 88% were seen once. Participant age was about 18 to 89 years, and participants resided in roughly 25 US areas. This receptor was identified in a woman aged 18-29 years who had been exposed to COVID-19. V usage is TRBV28 and J usage is TRBJ2-1, with 9 bases that match TRBD2. Sequences were obtained from PBMCs or T cells enriched from blood (not recorded which). CDR3 nucleotide sequence: TGTGCCAGCAGTCTCTTTGCGGGAGGGTTGGACAATGAGCAGTTCTTC. Its translation: CASSLFAGGLDNEQFF.